Below are 10 T cell receptor beta chains sequenced from a single sample in a study of PD-1 blockade in mismatch repair-deficient tumors (dated by TCRdb to the late 2010s). The method was the immunoSEQ multiplex PCR assay. Sourced from immuneACCESS, this table was stored by TCRdb with only in-frame sequences that have V and J called. A share of the clones is absent; for the studies checked, an unresolved V gene accounts for under half, and the remainder has no known explanation. Recorded for this sample are under 50,000 clones; 80% to 85% of them occurred a single time. Of the sample, less than 1.3% is held by the ten largest clones. Sequenced here: PBMCs, sampled 38 weeks after starting pembrolizumab. The receptors derive from an adult with mismatch repair-deficient cancer.

The chain couples TRBV28 to TRBJ1-1; a weak D match, TRBD1 (6 bases). Between the trimmed V and J ends, which lost 0 bases and 1 base, there was a span of 6 bases. Germline V gene data show CDR1 as MDHEN and CDR2 as SYDVKM. The CDR3 contains 14 residues. CDR3 coding DNA: TGTGCCAGCAGTTTATGGGACAGGAACACTGAAGCTTTCTTT. Translation gives CASSLWDRNTEAFF.

This chain links TRBV7-2 with TRBJ1-2, with TRBD1 matching 8 bases. The CDR3 consists of 13 residues. Germline V CDR1 and CDR2: SGHTA, FQGNSA. V gave up 5 bases and J gave up 6 bases; unmatched junction bases: 5. CDR3 DNA sequence: TGTGCCAGCAGCCTAACGACAGGGGATGGCTACACCTTC. Its protein product is CASSLTTGDGYTF.

In DNA form, the CDR3 reads TGTGCCAGCAGACTAACAGGGGCTTACACTGAAGCTTTCTTT. Its protein product is CASRLTGAYTEAFF. The V call is TRBV6-1, the J call TRBJ1-1, with 7 bases that match TRBD1. The V gene's germline CDR1 is MNHNS and CDR2 SASEGT. CDR3 length: 14 amino acids. With V trimmed by 6 bases and J by 3 bases, 7 bases remained unmatched.

The V and J genes are TRBV27 and TRBJ2-3; D gene unclear. This CDR3 is 13 amino acids long. V gave up 1 base and J gave up 6 bases, with 8 bases separating them. The germline V gene has CDR1 MNHEY and CDR2 SMNVEV (reference sequence). The CDR3 region is CASSLWSHDTQYF. The CDR3 DNA sequence: TGTGCCAGCAGTTTATGGTCACATGATACGCAGTATTTT.

V and J are TRBV9 and TRBJ2-1; D gene ambiguous. From germline, CDR1 is SGDLS and CDR2 YYNGEE. The CDR3 loop spans 15 amino acids. Trimming shortened V by 5 bases and J by 4 bases, and 16 bases separated the two germline ends. The CDR3 nucleotides read TGTGCCAGCAGTCCCGGAGTCCCCGTTTACAATGAGCAGTTCTTC. This codes for CASSPGVPVYNEQFF. Drawing the rest from reference TRBV9 and TRBJ2-1, the complete variable domain is DSGVTQTPKHLITATGQRVTLRCSPRSGDLSVYWYQQSLDQGLQFLIQYYNGEERAKGNILERFSAQQFPDLHSELNLSSLELGDSALYFCASSPGVPVYNEQFFGPGTRLTVL.

The chain is built from TRBV7-2 and TRBJ2-5; a weak D match, TRBD2 (6 bases). This CDR3 spans 16 amino acids. V was clipped by 1 base and J by 4 bases, with 16 bases between them. Per the germline V gene, CDR1 is SGHTA and CDR2 is FQGNSA. CDR3 sequence reads: CASSLGYPGEVETQYF. CDR3 bases: TGTGCCAGCAGCTTAGGATATCCGGGAGAGGTAGAGACCCAGTACTTC.

The chain carries TRBV7-2 and TRBJ1-5; possibly TRBD1 for D (6 bases). CDR1 SGHTA and CDR2 FQGNSA come from the germline V gene. V was clipped by 3 bases and J by 3 bases, with 9 bases between them. The CDR3 sequence is 14 residues long. The CDR3 nucleotides read TGTGCCAGCAGCTTTACAGGGCCCAATCAGCCCCAGCATTTT. It codes for CASSFTGPNQPQHF.

The chain carries TRBV28 and TRBJ1-2, with 8 bases fitting TRBD1. CDR1 is MDHEN, CDR2 SYDVKM, per germline. The CDR3 consists of 16 residues. The ends lost 7 bases at V and 2 bases at J; junction bases unmatched: 12. The CDR3 coding sequence is TGTGCCAGCATCTCAGTACAGGGGGTTGCCAACTATGGCTACACCTTC. The encoded protein is CASISVQGVANYGYTF.

The chain couples TRBV9 to TRBJ2-3, with 13 bases that match TRBD2. The CDR3 has 17 amino acids. Germline CDR1 is SGDLS and CDR2 is YYNGEE. Trimming removed 1 base from V and 2 bases from J; junction bases left unmatched: 4. CDR3 loop: CASSVQLAGGYTDTQYF. CDR3 DNA sequence: TGTGCCAGCAGCGTACAACTAGCGGGAGGGTACACAGATACGCAGTATTTT. The full variable domain, in which reference TRBV9 and TRBJ2-3 provide the parts outside the CDR3, is DSGVTQTPKHLITATGQRVTLRCSPRSGDLSVYWYQQSLDQGLQFLIQYYNGEERAKGNILERFSAQQFPDLHSELNLSSLELGDSALYFCASSVQLAGGYTDTQYFGPGTRLTVL.

The chain is built from TRBV5-1 and TRBJ2-2; D might be TRBD2 (6 bases). V was cut by 5 bases and J by 0 bases, with 8 bases left in between. The length of the CDR3 is 14 residues. The germline V gene has CDR1 SGHRS and CDR2 YFSETQ. CDR3 in DNA: TGCGCCAGCAGTTCTAGCGCGAACACCGGGGAGCTGTTTTTT. Protein product: CASSSSANTGELFF.